The present T cell receptor beta chain was sequenced within a study of regulatory T cells in long-lasting Graves disease. Study outcomes and limitations: Shared public clonotypes totalled approximately 3,000 in persistent patients, compared with some 920 in new patients. Favored usage of TRBV28, TRBJ1-2 and TRBJ2-5 was recorded in persistent disease. The sample size was small, and this may have reduced accuracy.

iRepertoire HTBI primers and Arm-PCR of CDR3 regions built TCR beta libraries. TCRdb re-analysed the multiplex PCR reads in MiXCR, keeping a single row per CDR3 protein. The sample consists of 400,000 to 500,000 distinct CDR3 sequences, 20% to 25% of them appearing once. The time point was: persistent/refractory GD, antithyroid drugs over 5 years with positive TRAb. The TCR library used RNA extracted from PBMCs. American Thyroid Association guidelines were used to diagnose Graves' disease. This CDR3 region has 13 residues. The V gene's germline CDR1 is ENHRY and CDR2 SYGVKD. V gave up 10 bases and J gave up 6 bases; unmatched junction bases: 10. As for this clonotype: Its antigen is currently unknown.

This clonotype originated in a female donor with Graves disease. The source was peripheral blood mononuclear cells (PBMCs), collected when the disease was refractory, from a patient treated with antithyroid drugs. The chain links TRBV10-3 to TRBJ2-7; 9 bases align to TRBD2. The CDR3 DNA sequence: TGTGCCACCGATAGCGGGAGAGTCGGCGAGCAGTACTTC. It translates to CATDSGRVGEQYF.